These 4 T cell receptor beta chains were all obtained from the same sample, sequenced in a study of cytomegalovirus exposure and HLA in healthy donors. PCR amplification relied on 60 Vbeta primers (plus 13 Jbeta primers). Only in-frame clones appear in the TCRdb table, and some are missing; sequencing was by immunoSEQ multiplex PCR. This repertoire includes about 170,000 clones. The sequenced sample was PBMCs. The origin of the receptors is a woman aged 18-29 years in good health and CMV-seropositive.

The rearrangement joins TRBV7-9 to TRBJ1-1, with a tentative D call TRBD1 (6 bases). Between the trimmed V and J ends, which lost 4 bases and 8 bases, there was a span of 11 bases. Looked up from germline, CDR1 is SEHNR and CDR2 is FQNEAQ (reference sequence). The CDR3 is 12 amino acids. The CDR3 is CASSWGGTEAFF. The DNA for the CDR3 is TGTGCCAGCAGCTGGGGAGGGACAGAAGCTTTCTTT.

The gene calls are TRBV7-9 and TRBJ1-1; a possible D gene is TRBD1 (6 bases). Germline V CDR1 and CDR2: SEHNR, FQNEAQ (reference sequence). V lost 7 bases, J lost 4 bases, and 16 bases lay in between. This CDR3 region has 14 residues. CDR3 coding DNA: TGTGCCAGCAATCGGGGAGGGGGAGGCACTGAAGCTTTCTTT. Encoded protein: CASNRGGGGTEAFF.

The chain has TRBV2 and TRBJ2-2, with D perhaps TRBD1 (6 bases). With 7 bases removed from V and 0 bases from J, the gap between germline ends came to 12 bases. CDR3 size: 15 residues. Germline CDR1 reads SNHLY; CDR2 reads FYNNEI. Here the CDR3 reads CASTTGTTNTGELFF. In DNA, the CDR3 is TGTGCCAGCACGACCGGGACAACGAACACCGGGGAGCTGTTTTTT.

V and J are TRBV19 and TRBJ2-3; D might be TRBD2 (6 bases). The CDR3 sequence is 14 residues long. Germline V gene sequence: CDR1 LNHDA, CDR2 SQIVND (reference sequence). Trimming pared 7 bases from V and 2 bases from J, leaving 13 bases between. Here the CDR3 reads CASNGGYLTDTQYF. Written as DNA, the CDR3 is TGTGCCAGTAACGGGGGTTATCTCACAGATACGCAGTATTTT. The variable domain in full, with the rest retrieved from reference TRBV19 and TRBJ2-3, is DGGITQSPKYLFRKEGQNVTLSCEQNLNHDAMYWYRQDPGQGLRLIYYSQIVNDFQKGDIAEGYSVSREKKESFPLTVTSAQKNPTAFYLCASNGGYLTDTQYFGPGTRLTVL.